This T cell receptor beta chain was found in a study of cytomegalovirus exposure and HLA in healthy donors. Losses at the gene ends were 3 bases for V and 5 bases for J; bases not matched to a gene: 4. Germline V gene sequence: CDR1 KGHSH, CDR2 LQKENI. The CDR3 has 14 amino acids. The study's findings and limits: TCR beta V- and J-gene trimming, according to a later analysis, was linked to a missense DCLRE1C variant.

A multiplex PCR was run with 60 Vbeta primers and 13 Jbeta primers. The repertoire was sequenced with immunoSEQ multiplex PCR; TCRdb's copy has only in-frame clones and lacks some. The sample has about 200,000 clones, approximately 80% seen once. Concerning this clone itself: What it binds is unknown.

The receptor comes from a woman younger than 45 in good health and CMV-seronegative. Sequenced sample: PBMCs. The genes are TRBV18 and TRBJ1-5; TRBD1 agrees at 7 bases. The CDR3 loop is CASSPSTGDQPQHF. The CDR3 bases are TGTGCCAGCTCACCGTCCACAGGGGATCAGCCCCAGCATTTT.